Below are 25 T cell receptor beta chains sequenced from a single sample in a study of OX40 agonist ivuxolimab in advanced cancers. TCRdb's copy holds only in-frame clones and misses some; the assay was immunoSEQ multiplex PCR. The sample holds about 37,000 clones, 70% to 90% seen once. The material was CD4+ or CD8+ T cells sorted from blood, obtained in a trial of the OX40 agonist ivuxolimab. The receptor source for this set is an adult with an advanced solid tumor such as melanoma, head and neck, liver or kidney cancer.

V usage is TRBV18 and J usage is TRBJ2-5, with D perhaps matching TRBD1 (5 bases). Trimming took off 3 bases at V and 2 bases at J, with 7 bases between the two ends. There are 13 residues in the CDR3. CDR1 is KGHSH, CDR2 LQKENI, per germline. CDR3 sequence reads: CASSPSGQETQYF. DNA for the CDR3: TGTGCCAGCTCACCTTCAGGGCAAGAGACCCAGTACTTC.

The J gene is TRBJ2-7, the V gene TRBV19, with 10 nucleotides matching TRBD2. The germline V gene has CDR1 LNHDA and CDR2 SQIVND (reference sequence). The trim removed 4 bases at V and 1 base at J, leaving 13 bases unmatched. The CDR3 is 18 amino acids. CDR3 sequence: CASSNVPQREGISYEQYF. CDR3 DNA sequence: TGTGCCAGTAGTAACGTCCCCCAGCGGGAGGGCATATCCTACGAGCAGTACTTC.

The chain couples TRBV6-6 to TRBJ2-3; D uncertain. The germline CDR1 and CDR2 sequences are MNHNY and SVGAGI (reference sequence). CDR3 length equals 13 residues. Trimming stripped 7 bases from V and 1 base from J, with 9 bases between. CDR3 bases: TGTGCCAGCAAAGGAACCGGCACAGATACGCAGTATTTT. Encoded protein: CASKGTGTDTQYF.

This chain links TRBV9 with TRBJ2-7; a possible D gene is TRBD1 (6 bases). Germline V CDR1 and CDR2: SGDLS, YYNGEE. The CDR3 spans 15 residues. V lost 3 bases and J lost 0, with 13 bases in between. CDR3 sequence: CASSAGSDSSYEQYF. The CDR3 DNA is TGTGCCAGCAGCGCGGGCTCGGACAGCTCCTACGAGCAGTACTTC.

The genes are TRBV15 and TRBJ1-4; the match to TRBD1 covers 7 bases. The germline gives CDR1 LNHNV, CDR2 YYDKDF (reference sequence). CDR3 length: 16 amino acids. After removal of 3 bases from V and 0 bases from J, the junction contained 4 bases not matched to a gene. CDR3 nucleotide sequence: TGTGCCACCAGCAGGGACAGGTTTGCAACTAATGAAAAACTGTTTTTT. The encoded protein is CATSRDRFATNEKLFF.

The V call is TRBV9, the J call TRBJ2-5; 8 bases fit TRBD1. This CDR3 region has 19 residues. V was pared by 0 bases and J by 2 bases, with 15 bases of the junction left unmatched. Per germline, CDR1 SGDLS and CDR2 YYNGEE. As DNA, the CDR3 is TGTGCCAGCAGCGTAGATCGGGACAGGATACATTTTGGACAAGAGACCCAGTACTTC. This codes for CASSVDRDRIHFGQETQYF.

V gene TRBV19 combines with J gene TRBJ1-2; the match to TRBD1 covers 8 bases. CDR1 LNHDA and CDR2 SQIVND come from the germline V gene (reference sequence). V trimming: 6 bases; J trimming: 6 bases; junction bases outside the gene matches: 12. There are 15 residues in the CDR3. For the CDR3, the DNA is TGTGCCAGTAGCCGGTTCGGACAGGGATCAGATGGCTACACCTTC. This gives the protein CASSRFGQGSDGYTF.

The CDR3 sequence: CASTLSWVYGYTF. The CDR3 DNA reads as TGTGCCAGCACCTTGAGCTGGGTCTATGGCTACACCTTC. This rearrangement joins TRBV11-2 to TRBJ1-2; D is undetermined. With 7 bases removed from V and 4 bases from J, the gap between germline ends came to 13 bases. This CDR3 contains 13 residues. Germline V lookup: CDR1 SGHAT, CDR2 FQNNGV.

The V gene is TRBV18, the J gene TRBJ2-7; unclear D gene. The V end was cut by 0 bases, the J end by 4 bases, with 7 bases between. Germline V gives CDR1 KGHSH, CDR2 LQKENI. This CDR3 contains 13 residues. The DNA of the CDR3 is TGTGCCAGCTCACCACCGAGCTCTTACGAGCAGTACTTC. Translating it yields CASSPPSSYEQYF.

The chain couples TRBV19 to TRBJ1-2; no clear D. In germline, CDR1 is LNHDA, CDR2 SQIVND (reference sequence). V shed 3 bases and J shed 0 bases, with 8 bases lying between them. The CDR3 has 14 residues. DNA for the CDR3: TGTGCCAGTAGTATGGGCGGGACTAACTATGGCTACACCTTC. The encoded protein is CASSMGGTNYGYTF.

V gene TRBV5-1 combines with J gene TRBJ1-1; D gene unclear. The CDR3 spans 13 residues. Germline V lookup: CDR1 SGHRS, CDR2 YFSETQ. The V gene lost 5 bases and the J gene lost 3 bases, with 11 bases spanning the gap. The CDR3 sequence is CASSKGDYTEAFF. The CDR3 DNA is TGCGCCAGCAGTAAGGGTGACTACACTGAAGCTTTCTTT.

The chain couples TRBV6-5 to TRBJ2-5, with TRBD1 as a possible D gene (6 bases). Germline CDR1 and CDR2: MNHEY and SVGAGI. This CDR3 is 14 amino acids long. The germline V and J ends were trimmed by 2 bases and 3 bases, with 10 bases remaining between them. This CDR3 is CASSYGGQKETQYF. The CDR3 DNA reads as TGTGCCAGCAGTTACGGTGGACAGAAAGAGACCCAGTACTTC.

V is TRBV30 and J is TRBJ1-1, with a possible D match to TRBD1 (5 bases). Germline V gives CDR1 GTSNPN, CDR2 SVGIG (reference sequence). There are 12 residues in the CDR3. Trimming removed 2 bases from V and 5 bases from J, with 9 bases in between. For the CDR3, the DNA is TGTGCCTGGAGTTGGGGGGGGACTGAAGCTTTCTTT. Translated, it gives CAWSWGGTEAFF.

As DNA, the CDR3 is TGTGCCAGCAGGGAACAGGGGAGTAAGGACACTGAAGCTTTCTTT. It specifies CASREQGSKDTEAFF. This rearrangement joins TRBV6-1 to TRBJ1-1; 7 nucleotides line up with TRBD1. Germline lookup yields CDR1 MNHNS and CDR2 SASEGT. V shed 6 bases and J 3 bases; nucleotides not matched to a gene: 10. This CDR3 is 15 amino acids long.

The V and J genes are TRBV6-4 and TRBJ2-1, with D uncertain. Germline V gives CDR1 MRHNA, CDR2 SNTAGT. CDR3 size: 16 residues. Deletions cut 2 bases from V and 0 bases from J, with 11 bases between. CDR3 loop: CASSDPVTRSYNEQFF. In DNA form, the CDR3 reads TGTGCCAGCAGTGACCCCGTCACTCGCTCCTACAATGAGCAGTTCTTC.

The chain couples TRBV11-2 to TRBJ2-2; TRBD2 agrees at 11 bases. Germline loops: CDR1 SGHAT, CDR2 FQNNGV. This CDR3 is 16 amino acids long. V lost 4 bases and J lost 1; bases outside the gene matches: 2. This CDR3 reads CASSSTSGGNTGELFF. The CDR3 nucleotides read TGTGCCAGCAGCTCTACTAGCGGGGGGAACACCGGGGAGCTGTTTTTT.

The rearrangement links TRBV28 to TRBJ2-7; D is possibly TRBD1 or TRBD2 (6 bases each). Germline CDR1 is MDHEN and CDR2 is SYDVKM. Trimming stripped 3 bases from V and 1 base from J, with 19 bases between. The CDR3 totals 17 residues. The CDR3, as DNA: TGTGCCAGCAGTTTCCTTCTTACAGGGCGGGGTTCCTACGAGCAGTACTTC. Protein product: CASSFLLTGRGSYEQYF.

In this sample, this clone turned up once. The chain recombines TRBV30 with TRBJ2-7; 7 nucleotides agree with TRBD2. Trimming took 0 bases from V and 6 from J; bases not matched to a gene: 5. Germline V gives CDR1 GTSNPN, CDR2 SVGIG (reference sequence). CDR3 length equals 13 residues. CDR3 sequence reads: CAWSVGAGSEQYF. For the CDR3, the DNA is TGTGCCTGGAGTGTTGGAGCGGGATCCGAGCAGTACTTC.

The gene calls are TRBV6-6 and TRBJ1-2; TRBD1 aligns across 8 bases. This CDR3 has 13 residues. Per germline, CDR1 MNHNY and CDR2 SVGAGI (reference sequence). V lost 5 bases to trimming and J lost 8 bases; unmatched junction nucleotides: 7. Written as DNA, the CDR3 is TGTGCCAGCAGTCCAACAGGGGGGAAGGGCTACACCTTC. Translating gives CASSPTGGKGYTF.

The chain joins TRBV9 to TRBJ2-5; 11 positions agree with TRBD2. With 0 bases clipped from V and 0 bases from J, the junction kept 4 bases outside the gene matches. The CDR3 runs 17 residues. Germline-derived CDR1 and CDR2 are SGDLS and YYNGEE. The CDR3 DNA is TGTGCCAGCAGCGTAGGTCCTAGCGGGAGGTACCAAGAGACCCAGTACTTC. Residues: CASSVGPSGRYQETQYF.

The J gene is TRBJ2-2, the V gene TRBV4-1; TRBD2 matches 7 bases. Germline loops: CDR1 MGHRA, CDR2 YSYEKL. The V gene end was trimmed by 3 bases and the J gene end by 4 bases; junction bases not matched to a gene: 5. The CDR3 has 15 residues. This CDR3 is CASSQGPSGTGELFF. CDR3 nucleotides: TGCGCCAGCAGCCAGGGGCCTAGCGGCACCGGGGAGCTGTTTTTT.

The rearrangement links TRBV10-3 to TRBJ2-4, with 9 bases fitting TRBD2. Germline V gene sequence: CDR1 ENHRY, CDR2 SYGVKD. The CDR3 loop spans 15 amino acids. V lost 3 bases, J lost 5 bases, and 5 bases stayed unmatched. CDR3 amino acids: CAISEKLAGENIQYF. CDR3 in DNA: TGTGCCATCAGTGAAAAATTAGCGGGAGAAAACATTCAGTACTTC.

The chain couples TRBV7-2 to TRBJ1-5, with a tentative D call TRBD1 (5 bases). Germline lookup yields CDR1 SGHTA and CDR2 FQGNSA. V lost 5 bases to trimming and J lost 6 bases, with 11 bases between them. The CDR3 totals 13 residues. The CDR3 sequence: CASSLGVPQPQHF. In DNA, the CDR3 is TGTGCCAGCAGCCTGGGGGTCCCTCAGCCCCAGCATTTT.

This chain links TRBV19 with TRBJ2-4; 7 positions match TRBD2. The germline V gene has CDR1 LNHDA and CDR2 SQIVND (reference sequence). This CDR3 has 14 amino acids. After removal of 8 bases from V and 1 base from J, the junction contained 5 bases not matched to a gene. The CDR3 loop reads CASRGSGAKNIQYF. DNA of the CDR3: TGTGCCAGTCGAGGTAGCGGGGCCAAAAACATTCAGTACTTC.

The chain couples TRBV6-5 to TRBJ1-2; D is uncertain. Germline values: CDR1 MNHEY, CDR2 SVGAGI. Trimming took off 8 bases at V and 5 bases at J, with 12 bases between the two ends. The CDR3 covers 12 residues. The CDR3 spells CASRRGGYGYTF. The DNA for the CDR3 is TGTGCCAGCCGCCGGGGAGGGTATGGCTACACCTTC.